This is a list of T cell receptor beta chains from one sample in a study of blood T cells in healthy people across ages. TCRdb passed the 5' RACE reads through MiXCR, listing each CDR3 protein once. Of about 1.4 million distinct CDR3 sequences in the sample, approximately 59% were seen once. The sample taken for sequencing was blood. The receptors shown here come from a man aged 18-30 years in good health. CDR3s include the opening cysteine and the closing phenylalanine or tryptophan. D genes are given only for firm matches. Rows may omit the clone size; those that give it use once, few, many or a size class.

V: TRBV7-9; J: TRBJ1-1; D: NA; size: NA; CDR3: CASSTPGAGNTEAFF; DNA: TGTGCCAGCAGCACCCCCGGTGCGGGCAACACTGAAGCTTTCTTT
V: TRBV5-6; J: TRBJ1-4; D: NA; size: few; CDR3: CASSLDQEKLFF; DNA: TGTGCCAGCAGCTTGGATCAGGAAAAACTGTTTTTT
V: TRBV20-1; J: TRBJ1-4; D: NA; size: NA; CDR3: CSAPILMGYEEKLFF; DNA: TGCAGTGCCCCCATATTGATGGGTTATGAGGAAAAACTGTTTTTT
V: TRBV5-1; J: TRBJ2-7; D: NA; size: once; CDR3: CASSAQASSYEQYF; DNA: TGCGCCAGCAGCGCCCAGGCGAGCTCCTACGAGCAGTACTTC
V: TRBV20-1; J: TRBJ2-7; D: NA; size: few; CDR3: CSARVTGFYEQYF; DNA: TGCAGTGCTAGAGTCACAGGGTTCTACGAGCAGTACTTC
V: TRBV27; J: TRBJ2-3; D: NA; size: NA; CDR3: CASSYQVPADTQYF; DNA: TGTGCCAGCAGTTACCAGGTCCCGGCAGATACGCAGTATTTT
V: TRBV19; J: TRBJ2-3; D: TRBD2; size: NA; CDR3: CASTPGGLAPDTQYF; DNA: TGTGCCAGCACCCCGGGGGGACTAGCCCCTGATACGCAGTATTTT
V: TRBV7-9; J: TRBJ2-7; D: TRBD2; size: NA; CDR3: CASSLVGGERDYEQYF; DNA: TGTGCCAGCAGCTTAGTGGGAGGGGAGCGAGATTACGAGCAGTACTTC
V: TRBV3-1; J: TRBJ2-7; D: TRBD2; size: NA; CDR3: CASSGDLGGTYYEQYF; DNA: TGTGCCAGCAGCGGTGACCTCGGGGGGACCTACTACGAGCAGTACTTC
V: TRBV10-3; J: TRBJ2-1; D: NA; size: few; CDR3: CAISGPRLPLEQFF; DNA: TGTGCCATCAGTGGGCCCCGGTTACCCCTTGAGCAGTTCTTC
V: TRBV20-1; J: TRBJ2-5; D: NA; size: NA; CDR3: CSASGDLRNEQYF; DNA: TGCAGTGCTAGTGGGGATCTGCGGAATGAGCAGTACTTC
V: TRBV6-5; J: TRBJ2-1; D: TRBD2; size: NA; CDR3: CASSGSGILYNEQFF; DNA: TGTGCCAGCAGTGGTAGCGGGATACTTTACAATGAGCAGTTCTTC
V: TRBV3-1; J: TRBJ2-7; D: NA; size: NA; CDR3: CASSQDVEGDEQYF; DNA: TGTGCCAGCAGCCAAGATGTTGAGGGCGACGAGCAGTACTTC
V: TRBV2; J: TRBJ1-4; D: TRBD1; size: NA; CDR3: CASSYRGRGEKLFF; DNA: TGTGCCAGCAGTTACAGGGGAAGAGGTGAAAAACTGTTTTTT
V: TRBV7-9; J: TRBJ2-7; D: NA; size: NA; CDR3: CASSSPEYSEQYF; DNA: TGTGCCAGCAGCAGCCCGGAGTACTCCGAGCAGTACTTC
V: TRBV4-1; J: TRBJ2-7; D: NA; size: NA; CDR3: CASSQAQQAAYEQYF; DNA: TGCGCCAGCAGCCAAGCCCAACAGGCAGCCTACGAGCAGTACTTC
V: TRBV5-1; J: TRBJ2-5; D: TRBD2; size: NA; CDR3: CASSVSGSFQETQYF; DNA: TGCGCCAGCAGTGTAAGCGGGAGTTTTCAAGAGACCCAGTACTTC
V: TRBV6-5; J: TRBJ1-2; D: TRBD1; size: NA; CDR3: CASSRDRGPYGYTF; DNA: TGTGCCAGCAGTCGGGACAGGGGGCCGTATGGCTACACCTTC
V: TRBV27; J: TRBJ1-2; D: NA; size: NA; CDR3: CASSLSIPGYGYTF; DNA: TGTGCCAGCAGTTTATCGATCCCGGGTTATGGCTACACCTTC
V: TRBV25-1; J: TRBJ2-1; D: NA; size: NA; CDR3: CASSEYPTGLSNEQFF; DNA: TGTGCCAGCAGTGAATATCCTACAGGTCTAAGCAATGAGCAGTTCTTC
V: TRBV5-1; J: TRBJ2-1; D: NA; size: once; CDR3: CASSPGDIDEQFF; DNA: TGCGCCAGCAGCCCGGGGGATATAGATGAGCAGTTCTTC